The 11 T cell receptor beta chains listed next were all sequenced from one sample in a study of T cell responses to AZD1222 COVID-19 vaccine (dated by TCRdb to about 2021). The time point label, as the study defines it: baseline before first vaccination. Receptor libraries were prepared by the immunoSEQ multiplex PCR assay. TCRdb obtained this table from immuneACCESS and retained in-frame rearrangements with V and J assigned. These tables miss some clones; where compared with another copy, unresolved V genes account for less than half of the shortfall, and the remainder is unexplained. This sample holds around 140,000 clones; roughly nine tenths were observed only once. The ten largest account for 5.1% of the sample. The sample consisted of peripheral blood, taken on day 0 of AZD1222 vaccination. The receptors come from an adult in good health.

The chain carries TRBV6-2 or TRBV6-3 and TRBJ1-2, with TRBD1 matching 7 bases. After removal of 6 bases from V and 1 base from J, the junction contained 11 bases not matched to a gene. The germline CDR1 and CDR2 sequences are MNHEY and SVGEGT. This CDR3 has 16 amino acids. Written as DNA, the CDR3 is TGTGCCAGCAGCCCTACACTAGGGGGCTTTAACTATGGCTACACCTTC. The encoded protein is CASSPTLGGFNYGYTF.

The chain links TRBV6-5 to TRBJ1-2; D call uncertain. This CDR3 region has 14 residues. Germline lookup yields CDR1 MNHEY and CDR2 SVGAGI. Trimming took off 6 bases at V and 8 bases at J, with 19 bases between the two ends. The CDR3 region has the DNA TGTGCCAGCAGCCAAACGGCCGGGGTGGGCGGCTACACCTTC. It translates to CASSQTAGVGGYTF.

CDR3 DNA sequence: TGTGCCAGCAGCTTGCTCGCCTATGGCTACACCTTC. This encodes CASSLLAYGYTF. The V and J genes are TRBV5-5 and TRBJ1-2; D gene ambiguous. V lost 1 base and J 4 bases, leaving 5 bases between the germline ends. CDR1 and CDR2 (germline): SGHKS, YYEKEE (reference sequence). The CDR3 is 12 residues long.

The sample holds a few counts of this clone. V is TRBV28 and J is TRBJ1-2, with D tentatively TRBD1 (5 bases). Germline V CDR1 and CDR2: MDHEN, SYDVKM. The CDR3 loop spans 12 amino acids. V was trimmed by 2 bases and J by 8 bases, leaving 9 bases between them. CDR3 bases: TGTGCCAGCAGTTTAGGGGCGAAGGGCTACACCTTC. Translated, it gives CASSLGAKGYTF.

J is TRBJ2-3 and V is TRBV18; possible D gene TRBD2, 5 bases. CDR1 and CDR2 (germline): KGHSH, LQKENI. The CDR3 runs 11 residues. Trimming cost V 6 bases and J 5 bases, with 6 bases left between them. The CDR3 DNA follows: TGTGCCAGCTCTGCGGGAGATACGCAGTATTTT. It codes for CASSAGDTQYF. The full variable domain, with the rest looked up from reference TRBV18 and TRBJ2-3, is NAGVMQNPRHLVRRRGQEARLRCSPMKGHSHVYWYRQLPEEGLKFMVYLQKENIIDESGMPKERFSAEFPKEGPSILRIQQVVRGDSAAYFCASSAGDTQYFGPGTRLTVL.

This rearrangement joins TRBV25-1 to TRBJ1-1; 7 bases agree with TRBD1. The CDR3 length is 12 residues. V gave up 6 bases and J gave up 7 bases; unmatched junction bases: 5. The germline V gene encodes CDR1 MGHDK and CDR2 SYGVNS. This CDR3 reads CASRYDRDEAFF. DNA for the CDR3: TGTGCCAGCAGATATGACAGGGATGAAGCTTTCTTT.

This rearrangement joins TRBV19 to TRBJ1-1; TRBD1 agrees at 10 bases. Germline CDR1 is LNHDA and CDR2 is SQIVND (reference sequence). After removal of 6 bases from V and 6 bases from J, the junction contained 13 bases not matched to a gene. The CDR3 sequence is 16 residues long. The CDR3 loop is CASRSISTGGLAEAFF. CDR3 bases: TGTGCCAGTAGATCTATCTCGACAGGGGGCTTAGCTGAAGCTTTCTTT.

The chain combines TRBV2 with TRBJ2-1; tentative D call: TRBD2 (7 bases). The CDR3 extends over 16 amino acids. Per germline, CDR1 SNHLY and CDR2 FYNNEI. Trimming shortened V by 6 bases and J by 1 base, and 16 bases separated the two germline ends. CDR3 amino acids: CASRGGRSESYNEQFF. For the CDR3, the DNA is TGTGCCAGCAGGGGGGGGCGGAGTGAGTCCTACAATGAGCAGTTCTTC. Combining the CDR3 with reference TRBV2 and TRBJ2-1 gives the whole variable domain EPEVTQTPSHQVTQMGQEVILRCVPISNHLYFYWYRQILGQKVEFLVSFYNNEISEKSEIFDDQFSVERPDGSNFTLKIRSTKLEDSAMYFCASRGGRSESYNEQFFGPGTRLTVL.

The rearrangement joins TRBV28 to TRBJ1-1; D is undetermined. CDR1 is MDHEN, CDR2 SYDVKM, per germline. Trimming shortened V by 5 bases and J by 6 bases, and 13 bases separated the two germline ends. The length of the CDR3 is 13 residues. The CDR3 reads CASSSSFHAEAFF. The DNA for the CDR3 is TGTGCCAGCAGTAGTAGCTTCCACGCTGAAGCTTTCTTT.

J is TRBJ2-7 and V is TRBV7-2; a possible D gene is TRBD1 (5 bases). The V gene lost 7 bases and the J gene lost 0 bases, with 13 bases spanning the gap. Germline CDR1 SGHTA, CDR2 FQGNSA. The CDR3 contains 14 residues. For the CDR3, the DNA is TGTGCCAGCATCTCGACAGCCGACTCCTACGAGCAGTACTTC. Protein product: CASISTADSYEQYF.

The chain employs TRBV4-2 and TRBJ2-7, with no clear D. The germline CDR1 and CDR2 sequences are LGHNA and YNFKEQ. The V and J ends lost 1 base and 0 bases respectively, with 7 bases between them. This CDR3 has 14 amino acids. CDR3 residues: CASSQATYSYEQYF. The CDR3 coding sequence is TGTGCCAGCAGCCAAGCAACCTACTCCTACGAGCAGTACTTC.